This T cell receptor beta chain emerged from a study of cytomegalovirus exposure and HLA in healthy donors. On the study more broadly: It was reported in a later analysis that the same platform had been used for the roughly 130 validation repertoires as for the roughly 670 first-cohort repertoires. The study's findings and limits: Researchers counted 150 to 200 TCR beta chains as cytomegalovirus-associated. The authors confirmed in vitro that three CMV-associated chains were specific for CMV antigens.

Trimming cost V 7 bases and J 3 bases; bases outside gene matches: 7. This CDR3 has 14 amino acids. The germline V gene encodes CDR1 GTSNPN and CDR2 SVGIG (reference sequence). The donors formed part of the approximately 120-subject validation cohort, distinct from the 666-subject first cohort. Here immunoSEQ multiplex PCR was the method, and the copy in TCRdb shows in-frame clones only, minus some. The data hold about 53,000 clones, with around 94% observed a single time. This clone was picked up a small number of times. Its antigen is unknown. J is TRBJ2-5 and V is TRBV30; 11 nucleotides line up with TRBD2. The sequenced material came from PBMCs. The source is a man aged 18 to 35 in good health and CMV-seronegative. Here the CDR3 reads CAYTSGSRKETQYF. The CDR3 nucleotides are TGTGCCTATACTAGCGGGAGCCGAAAAGAGACCCAGTACTTC.